This T cell receptor beta chain stems from a study of blood T cell repertoires in COVID-19. Study overall: Researchers got acute and convalescent COVID-19 samples from the United States, Italy and Spain.

The CDR3 has 18 amino acids. Germline assignment: CDR1 SGDLS and CDR2 YYNGEE. J gave up 0 bases and V 2 bases, and 7 bases lay outside the gene matches. All enrollees were roughly 18 to 90 years old and from about two dozen US areas. Cohort 3 donors counted as recovered after two negative PCRs, clearance, or resolved symptoms. Assay: immunoSEQ multiplex PCR; the TCRdb copy retains only in-frame clones and omits some. The sample includes about 250,000 clones, 75% to 90% of them seen just once. This chain joins TRBV9 and TRBJ2-2; 10 bases are shared with TRBD1. Sequencing used PBMCs or T cells enriched from blood (not recorded which). This TCR was sampled from a woman under 30 who had recovered from COVID-19. The CDR3 DNA reads as TGTGCCAGCAGCGTCCTAACCGGGACAGGGGCGAACACCGGGGAGCTGTTTTTT. This gives the protein CASSVLTGTGANTGELFF.